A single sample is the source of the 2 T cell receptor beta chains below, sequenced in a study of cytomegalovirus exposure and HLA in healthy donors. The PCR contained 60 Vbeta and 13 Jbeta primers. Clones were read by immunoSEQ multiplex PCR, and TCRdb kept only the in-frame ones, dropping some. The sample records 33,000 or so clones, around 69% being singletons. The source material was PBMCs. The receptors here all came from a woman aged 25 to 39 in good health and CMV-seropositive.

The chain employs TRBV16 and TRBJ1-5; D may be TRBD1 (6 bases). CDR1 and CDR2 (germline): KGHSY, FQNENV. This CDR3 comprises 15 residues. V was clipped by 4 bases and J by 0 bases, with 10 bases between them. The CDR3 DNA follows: TGTGCCAGCAGCCCCGAGACAGGTAGCAATCAGCCCCAGCATTTT. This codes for CASSPETGSNQPQHF.

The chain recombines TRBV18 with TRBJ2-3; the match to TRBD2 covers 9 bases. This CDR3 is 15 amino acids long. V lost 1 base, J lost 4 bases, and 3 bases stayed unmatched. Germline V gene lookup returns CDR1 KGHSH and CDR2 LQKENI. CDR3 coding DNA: TGTGCCAGCTCACCACTAGCGGGAGCCTCAGATACGCAGTATTTT. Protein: CASSPLAGASDTQYF. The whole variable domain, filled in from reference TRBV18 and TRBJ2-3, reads NAGVMQNPRHLVRRRGQEARLRCSPMKGHSHVYWYRQLPEEGLKFMVYLQKENIIDESGMPKERFSAEFPKEGPSILRIQQVVRGDSAAYFCASSPLAGASDTQYFGPGTRLTVL.